This TCR beta chain was retrieved from a study of shared clonotypes between healthy human individuals. CD45RA-negative memory and CD45RA+ naive subsets were split from the CD4+ cells. The assay ran at deep level. Profiling relied on immunoSEQ multiplex PCR, and the TCRdb table lists in-frame clones only, not all of them. This sample yields around 1,100,000 clones, of which approximately 80% are seen a single time; 0.89% belongs to the top ten. A note on this clone: Its antigen remains unknown.

Findings of the study overall: Generally, naive subsets (rather than memory subsets) showed larger estimated richness.

This CDR3 spans 16 amino acids. Per the germline V gene, CDR1 is MDHEN and CDR2 is SYDVKM. V was pared by 4 bases and J by 4 bases, with 17 bases between. The rearrangement links TRBV28 to TRBJ1-3; possibly TRBD1 for D (6 bases). This TCR was sampled from a man aged 18 to 30 in good health. Some clones in this sample may be carry-over from other donors' samples. Sequences were obtained from memory CD4+ T cells from PBMCs. Subset indicated: CD45RA-negative fraction. This CDR3 reads CASSYSPGAKGNTIYF. CDR3 bases: TGTGCCAGCAGTTACTCCCCGGGGGCGAAAGGAAACACCATATATTTT.